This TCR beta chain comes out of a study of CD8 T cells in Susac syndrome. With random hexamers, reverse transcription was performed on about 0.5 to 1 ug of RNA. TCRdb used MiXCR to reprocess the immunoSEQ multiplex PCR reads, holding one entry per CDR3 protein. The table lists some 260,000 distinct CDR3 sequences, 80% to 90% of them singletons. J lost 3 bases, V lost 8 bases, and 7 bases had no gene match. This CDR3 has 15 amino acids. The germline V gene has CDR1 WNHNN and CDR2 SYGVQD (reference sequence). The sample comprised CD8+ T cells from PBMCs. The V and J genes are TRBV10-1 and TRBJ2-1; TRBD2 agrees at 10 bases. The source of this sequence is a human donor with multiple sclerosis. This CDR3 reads CASDIKREGYNEQFF. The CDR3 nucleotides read TGCGCCAGCGACATTAAGCGGGAGGGCTACAATGAGCAGTTCTTC.